The present T cell receptor (beta chain) was sequenced within a study of shared clonotypes between healthy human individuals. Overall study: For every donor, three CD4 naive, three CD4 memory, two CD8 naive and one CD8 memory plates were used.

CDR3 length: 18 residues. V was pared by 0 bases and J by 5 bases, with 20 bases between. Germline-derived CDR1 and CDR2 are SGDLS and YYNGEE. Sequencing used immunoSEQ multiplex PCR; TCRdb keeps in-frame clones, though not all of them. The sample contains 1,100,000 or so clones, about four fifths of which appear only once. The sequenced material came from memory CD4+ T cells from PBMCs. Subset meaning: CD45RA-negative fraction. V gene TRBV9 combines with J gene TRBJ2-2, with D unresolved. This clonotype originated in a man between 18 and 35 years old in good health. Some clones in this sample may be carry-over from other donors' samples. In DNA, the CDR3 is TGTGCCAGCAGCGTAGTTGGGGTCGGGTCTACCTCGACCGGGGAGCTGTTTTTT. It is translated as CASSVVGVGSTSTGELFF.